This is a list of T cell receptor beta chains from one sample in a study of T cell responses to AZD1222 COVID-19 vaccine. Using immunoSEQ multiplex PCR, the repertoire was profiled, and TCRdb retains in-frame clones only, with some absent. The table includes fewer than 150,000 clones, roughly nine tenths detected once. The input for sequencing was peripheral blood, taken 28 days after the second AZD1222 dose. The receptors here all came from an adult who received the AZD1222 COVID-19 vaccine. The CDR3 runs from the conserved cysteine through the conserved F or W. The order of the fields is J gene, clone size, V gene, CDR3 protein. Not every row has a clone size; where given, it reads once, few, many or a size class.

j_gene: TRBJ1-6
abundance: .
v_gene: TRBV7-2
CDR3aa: CASSSVHNSPLHF

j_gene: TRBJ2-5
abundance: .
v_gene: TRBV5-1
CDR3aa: CASSLNTGGQETQYF

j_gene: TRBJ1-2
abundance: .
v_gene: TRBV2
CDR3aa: CASSEALSTVYGYTF

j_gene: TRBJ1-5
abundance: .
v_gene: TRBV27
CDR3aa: CASRGMGNQPQHF

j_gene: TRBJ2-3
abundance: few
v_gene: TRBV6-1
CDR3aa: CASSGGRQGVRGTDTQYF

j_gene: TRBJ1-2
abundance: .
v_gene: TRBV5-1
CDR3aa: CASSLVGTGGSYTF

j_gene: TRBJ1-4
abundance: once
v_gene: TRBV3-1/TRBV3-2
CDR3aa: CASSLQVTNEKLFF

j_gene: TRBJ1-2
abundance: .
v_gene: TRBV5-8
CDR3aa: CASSRALGNYGYTF

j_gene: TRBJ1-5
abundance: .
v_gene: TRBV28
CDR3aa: CASTRGSWQPQHF

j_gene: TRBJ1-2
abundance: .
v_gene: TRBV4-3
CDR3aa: CASSQDPGTNYGYTF

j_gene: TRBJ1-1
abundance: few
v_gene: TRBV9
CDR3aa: CASSVGEALAWVTEAFF

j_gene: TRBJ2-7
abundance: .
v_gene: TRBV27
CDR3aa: CASRRGRALKAYEQYF

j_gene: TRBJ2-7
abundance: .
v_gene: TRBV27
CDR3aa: CASSGRGPTHEQYF

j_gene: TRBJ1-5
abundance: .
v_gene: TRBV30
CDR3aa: CAWAGTGGNQPQHF

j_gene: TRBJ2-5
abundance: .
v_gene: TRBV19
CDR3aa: CASTDRGLAVETQYF

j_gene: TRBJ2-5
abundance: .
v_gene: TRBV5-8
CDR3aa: CASSVGQGYKETQYF

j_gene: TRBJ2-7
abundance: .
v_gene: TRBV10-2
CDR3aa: CASSGSGRTYEQYF

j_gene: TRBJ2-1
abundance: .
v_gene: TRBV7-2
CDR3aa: CASSFGPGRGGDEQFF

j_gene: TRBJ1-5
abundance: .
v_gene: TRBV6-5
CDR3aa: CASSRIGGYQPQHF

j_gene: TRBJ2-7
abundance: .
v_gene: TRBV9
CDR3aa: CASSVGIGTSGRAGFSYEQYF

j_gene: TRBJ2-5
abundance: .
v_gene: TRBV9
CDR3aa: CASSRTDPQETQYF

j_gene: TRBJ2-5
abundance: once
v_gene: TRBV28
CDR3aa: CASSLGQGRETQYF

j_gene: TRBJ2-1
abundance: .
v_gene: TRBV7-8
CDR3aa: CASSPRNEQFF

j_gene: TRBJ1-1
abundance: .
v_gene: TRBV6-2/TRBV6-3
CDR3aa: CASSYSPGQDYRTEAFF

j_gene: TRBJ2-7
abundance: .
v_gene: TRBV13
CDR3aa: CASSTSGTGGSEQYF

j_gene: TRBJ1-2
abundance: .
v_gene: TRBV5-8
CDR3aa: CASSLIGVSYGYTF

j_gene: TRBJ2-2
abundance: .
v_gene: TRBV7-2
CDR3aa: CASSSTRPGELFF

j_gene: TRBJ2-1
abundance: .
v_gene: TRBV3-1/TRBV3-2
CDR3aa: CASSPEGLAEQFF

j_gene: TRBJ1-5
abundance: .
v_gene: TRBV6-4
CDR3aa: CASSVESNQPQHF

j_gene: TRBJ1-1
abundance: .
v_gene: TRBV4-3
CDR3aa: CASSQDPVTQAFF

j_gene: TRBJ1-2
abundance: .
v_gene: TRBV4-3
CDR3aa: CASSQEERGSNYGYTF

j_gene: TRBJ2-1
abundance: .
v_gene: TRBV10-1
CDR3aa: CASSESLGQRNEQFF

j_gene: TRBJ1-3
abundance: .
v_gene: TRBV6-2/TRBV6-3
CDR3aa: CASSLGTDGNTIYF

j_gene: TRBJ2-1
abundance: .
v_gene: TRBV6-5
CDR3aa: CASRRTSGSIEQFF

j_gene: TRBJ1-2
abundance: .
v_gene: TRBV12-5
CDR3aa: CASGFTYGYTF